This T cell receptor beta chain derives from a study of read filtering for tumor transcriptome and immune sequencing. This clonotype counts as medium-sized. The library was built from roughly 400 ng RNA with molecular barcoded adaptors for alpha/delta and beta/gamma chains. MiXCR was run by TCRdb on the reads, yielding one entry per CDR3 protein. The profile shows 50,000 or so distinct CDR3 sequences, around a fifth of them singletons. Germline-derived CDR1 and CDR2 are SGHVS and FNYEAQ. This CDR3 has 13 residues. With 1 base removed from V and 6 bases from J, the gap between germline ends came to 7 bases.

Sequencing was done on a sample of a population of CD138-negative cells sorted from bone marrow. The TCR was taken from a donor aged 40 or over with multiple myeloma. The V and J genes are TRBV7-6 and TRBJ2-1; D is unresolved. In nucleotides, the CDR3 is TGTGCCAGCAGCTTAGGGCCCCTCAATGAGCAGTTCTTC. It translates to CASSLGPLNEQFF.